The 11 T cell receptor beta chains in this list originate from one sample, sequenced in a study of OX40 agonist ivuxolimab in advanced cancers. Only in-frame clones appear in the TCRdb table, and some are missing; sequencing was by immunoSEQ multiplex PCR. Of about 49,000 clones listed, around 81% are singletons. Sequenced here: CD4+ or CD8+ T cells sorted from blood, sampled in a trial of the OX40 agonist ivuxolimab. These receptors were collected from an adult with an advanced solid tumor such as melanoma, head and neck, liver or kidney cancer.

V and J are TRBV2 and TRBJ1-2; D remains unclear. The CDR3 consists of 12 residues. V was trimmed by 6 bases and J by 8 bases, leaving 13 bases between them. CDR1 and CDR2 from the germline V gene are SNHLY and FYNNEI. CDR3 loop: CASSGWVLGYTF. Here the CDR3 DNA reads TGTGCCAGCAGCGGTTGGGTGCTCGGCTACACCTTC.

The genes are TRBV7-2 and TRBJ2-7; the D gene is possibly TRBD2 (6 bases). V lost 8 bases to trimming and J lost 6 bases, with 14 bases between them. This CDR3 has 12 amino acids. CDR1 is SGHTA and CDR2 is FQGNSA in the germline V gene. CDR3 sequence: CASGGLSREQYF. The CDR3 DNA is TGTGCCAGCGGGGGGTTAAGCCGCGAGCAGTACTTC.

This sequence joins TRBV27 and TRBJ2-3; 12 positions agree with TRBD1. V trimming: 7 bases; J trimming: 4 bases; junction bases outside the gene matches: 6. The CDR3 is 15 residues long. Germline CDR1 reads MNHEY; CDR2 reads SMNVEV (reference sequence). The DNA of the CDR3 is TGTGCCAGCACTCGGGACAGGGGGCCGGCAGATACGCAGTATTTT. Its translation is CASTRDRGPADTQYF.

This sequence joins TRBV9 and TRBJ2-2; no reliable D call. The CDR3 runs 17 residues. Germline values: CDR1 SGDLS, CDR2 YYNGEE. V lost 0 bases and J lost 0, with 12 bases in between. This CDR3 reads CASSVEAGYPNTGELFF. The CDR3 DNA sequence: TGTGCCAGCAGCGTAGAGGCAGGCTACCCGAACACCGGGGAGCTGTTTTTT.

The chain recombines TRBV30 with TRBJ1-3; no clear D gene. The V and J ends lost 3 bases and 0 bases respectively, with 9 bases between them. The CDR3 sequence is 14 residues long. CDR1 GTSNPN and CDR2 SVGIG come from the germline V gene (reference sequence). The CDR3 spells CAWRIRGSGNTIYF. In DNA, the CDR3 is TGTGCCTGGAGGATACGCGGCTCTGGAAACACCATATATTTT.

The chain employs TRBV4-1 and TRBJ2-5; D is unresolved. The DNA end is more similar to TRBJ2-7, so the J call may be wrong. Germline assignment: CDR1 MGHRA and CDR2 YSYEKL. This CDR3 region has 15 residues. The chain's CDR3 is CASSQDPGLYYEQYF. The CDR3 nucleotides are TGCGCCAGCAGCCAAGATCCCGGGCTCTACTACGAGCAGTACTTC.

The J gene is TRBJ2-1, the V gene TRBV14, with 10 bases that match TRBD2. Trimming removed 4 bases from V and 4 bases from J; junction bases left unmatched: 4. This CDR3 region has 15 residues. CDR1 and CDR2 (germline): SGHDN, FVKESK. CDR3 residues: CASSPWTSGYNEQFF. The CDR3 coding sequence is TGTGCCAGCAGCCCTTGGACTAGCGGATACAATGAGCAGTTCTTC.

V is TRBV18 and J is TRBJ1-2; no clear D gene. This CDR3 has 14 amino acids. The germline V and J ends were trimmed by 0 bases and 5 bases, with 10 bases remaining between them. Germline CDR1 KGHSH, CDR2 LQKENI. The CDR3 DNA reads as TGTGCCAGCTCACCACCGAACCAGAATTATGGCTACACCTTC. Amino acids: CASSPPNQNYGYTF.

The chain couples TRBV6-6 to TRBJ1-1; D is unclear. The CDR3 is 13 residues long. The V end was cut by 2 bases, the J end by 1 base, with 5 bases between. In germline, CDR1 is MNHNY, CDR2 SVGAGI (reference sequence). DNA of the CDR3: TGTGCCAGCAGTTACGGACCGAACACTGAAGCTTTCTTT. This codes for CASSYGPNTEAFF.

This rearrangement joins TRBV6-5 to TRBJ2-3; 8 bases line up with TRBD2. CDR3 length equals 15 residues. Germline lookup yields CDR1 MNHEY and CDR2 SVGAGI. V shed 6 bases and J 1 base; nucleotides not matched to a gene: 6. CDR3 sequence reads: CASRGLGFGTDTQYF. Written as DNA, the CDR3 is TGTGCCAGCAGGGGACTAGGATTTGGCACAGATACGCAGTATTTT.

V gene TRBV4-1 combines with J gene TRBJ2-1; 8 nucleotides match TRBD2. The CDR3 sequence is 16 residues long. The germline V gene encodes CDR1 MGHRA and CDR2 YSYEKL. V was pared by 1 base and J by 4 bases, with 6 bases of the junction left unmatched. CDR3 nucleotide sequence: TGCGCCAGCAGCCAAGGAAGCGGGGGAAAGTACAATGAGCAGTTCTTC. Encoded protein: CASSQGSGGKYNEQFF.